This TCR beta chain was obtained from a study of T cell clonotyping in hematopoietic cell transplantation. Measured with immunoSEQ multiplex PCR; TCRdb has only the in-frame clones, and not every one. In the table there are more than 15,000 clones, about nine tenths of which are singletons. Germline CDR1 reads SGHTA; CDR2 reads FQGTGA. The CDR3 extends over 13 amino acids. V was shortened by 4 bases and J by 4 bases, with 7 bases between the two germline ends. This clone was seen a single time. The genes are TRBV7-3 and TRBJ2-2; D might be TRBD1 (5 bases). The clonotype comes from a middle-aged man in good health. Some clones in this sample may be carry-over from other donors' samples. What was sequenced was peripheral blood mononuclear cells. The CDR3 DNA is TGTGCCAGCAGCTCGACAGTCACCGGGGAGCTGTTTTTT. Protein: CASSSTVTGELFF.